The following is a TCR beta chain sequence with its context. This clone's antigen is unknown. No quality values exist for individual bases; no much larger clone is one base distant. This sample was taken from a study of blood T cell repertoires in COVID-19 (dated by TCRdb to about 2020). Turning to the overall study: The collaborator samples originated in the United States, Italy and Spain and spanned the acute and convalescent phases of COVID-19. Samples were obtained from the ongoing ImmuneRACE study (first 160 participants) and from over a thousand subjects provided by 6 global collaborators. Subjects who had been exposed to COVID-19, were actively infected with it, or had recovered from it provided the deeply sampled blood TCRbeta repertoires that made up the dataset. HLA class I and class II types, where available, came from metadata supplied by the sample provider rather than from assay-based typing. The repertoires were released in a freely available public database meant as a resource for research on the immune response to SARS-CoV-2. The material from the prospective study consisted of cDNA or gDNA derived from T cells, B-cell-depleted T cells, or PBMCs. Sample metadata almost always included a de-identified subject ID, COVID-19 status, age in years and sex. The research as a whole found: Clinical and demographic metadata were provided uncurated, with the amount varying by source and participant.

TCRbeta CDR3 regions were amplified from genomic DNA by means of the immunoSEQ Assay, a bias-controlled multiplex PCR. On the study's bioinformatics: The number of nucleated cells in each sample was estimated by amplification of reference gene primers within the assay. Sequence reads were collapsed and filtered to measure the absolute abundance of every unique TCRbeta CDR3 rearrangement. Productive Simpson clonality was computed per sample as the square root of Simpson's diversity index over productive rearrangements. The immuneACCESS repertoire file appears here via TCRdb, limited to in-frame rearrangements. These files lack a portion of the clones; in checked studies, under half of the deficit traces to unresolved V genes, and the cause of the others is not known. D and trimming come from the DNA, and the V and J calls and clone size come from that table. The sample has about 230,000 clones on record, 80% to 90% of them singletons. The biggest ten clones account for less than 20% of the sample.

Whole blood was collected in K2EDTA tubes by collaborating institutions according to the institutions' own protocols. For TCRbeta analysis, collaborator samples were shipped as frozen whole blood, as isolated PBMCs, or as DNA extracted from either sample type. CDR1 and CDR2, looked up from the germline V gene (reference sequence), are MNHNY and SVGAGI. From cysteine to phenylalanine, the CDR3 is 13 amino acids long. Here the CDR3 DNA is all that survives: 39 bases in frame from base 1. Trimming leaves V shorter by 6 bases and J shorter by 5 bases, with the junction holding 5 bases beyond the gene matches.

The chain was built from TRBV6-6 and TRBJ1-2, with 8 bases matching TRBD1. The material sequenced was peripheral blood. The TCR originated in a woman over 75 with active or convalescent COVID-19. The bases read TGTGCCAGCAGATCCGACAGGGGATATGGCTACACCTTC. Translated, this gives CASRSDRGYGYTF.